These 18 T cell receptor beta chains were sequenced from one sample in a study of shared clonotypes between healthy human individuals. Naive CD8 populations comprised CD45RO-negative cells positively selected for CCR7, excluding terminally differentiated effector memory CD45RA+ cells. Method: immunoSEQ multiplex PCR; TCRdb's copy keeps in-frame clones and lacks some. The sample has approximately 600,000 clones, roughly 95% seen once. Input material: naive CD8+ T cells sorted from blood. The receptors stem from a young woman in good health.

This chain links TRBV27 with TRBJ2-7; 9 positions match TRBD2. After removal of 3 bases from V and 7 bases from J, the junction contained 13 bases not matched to a gene. This CDR3 spans 16 amino acids. CDR1 and CDR2 from the germline V gene are MNHEY and SMNVEV (reference sequence). CDR3 residues: CASSLIVASGIQEQYF. In DNA, the CDR3 is TGTGCCAGCAGTTTGATAGTGGCTAGCGGGATCCAAGAGCAGTACTTC.

The chain has TRBV7-9 and TRBJ1-3; D possibly corresponds to TRBD1 (5 bases). Germline lookup yields CDR1 SEHNR and CDR2 FQNEAQ (reference sequence). V lost 5 bases, J lost 0 bases, and 20 bases lay in between. The CDR3 contains 18 residues. The chain's CDR3 is CASSPGPTEPSSGNTIYF. The CDR3 DNA is TGTGCCAGCAGCCCTGGCCCGACAGAACCGAGCTCTGGAAACACCATATATTTT.

The chain employs TRBV5-1 and TRBJ2-7; TRBD2 agrees at 12 bases. Losses at the gene ends were 1 base for V and 7 bases for J; bases not matched to a gene: 9. CDR1 and CDR2 from the germline V gene are SGHRS and YFSETQ. This CDR3 is 16 amino acids long. The CDR3 DNA sequence: TGCGCCAGCAGCTTGAGTACTAGCGGGAGGACAGGTGAGCAGTACTTC. It specifies CASSLSTSGRTGEQYF.

CDR3 sequence reads: CSVDTLGDKNYGYTF. CDR3 nucleotide sequence: TGCAGCGTGGACACCCTCGGGGACAAGAACTATGGCTACACCTTC. This sequence joins TRBV29-1 and TRBJ1-2, with a weak D call TRBD1 (6 bases). The germline CDR1 and CDR2 sequences are SQVTM and ANQGSEA. V was pared by 6 bases and J by 2 bases, with 19 bases between. This CDR3 has 15 residues.

The gene calls are TRBV7-9 and TRBJ2-5; possible D gene TRBD2, 6 bases. The V gene lost 7 bases and the J gene lost 3 bases, with 12 bases spanning the gap. The germline CDR1 and CDR2 sequences are SEHNR and FQNEAQ (reference sequence). This CDR3 comprises 13 residues. The CDR3 nucleotides read TGTGCCAGCACCCGGAGGGGAGAAGAGACCCAGTACTTC. This translates into CASTRRGEETQYF.

This clone came up a few times. The chain links TRBV19 to TRBJ1-5, with D uncertain. In germline, CDR1 is LNHDA, CDR2 SQIVND (reference sequence). With 1 base removed from V and 2 bases from J, the gap between germline ends came to 12 bases. The CDR3 is made up of 16 amino acids. The DNA of the CDR3 is TGTGCCAGTAGTATAGTACGGGGTAGGGGCAATCAGCCCCAGCATTTT. Protein sequence: CASSIVRGRGNQPQHF.

The chain has TRBV19 and TRBJ2-1; the D gene is possibly TRBD1 (6 bases). This CDR3 comprises 15 residues. Trimming removed 6 bases at V and 5 bases at J, with 17 bases between. Germline values: CDR1 LNHDA, CDR2 SQIVND (reference sequence). The CDR3 region is CASSTGSFSDNEQFF. Written as DNA, the CDR3 is TGTGCCAGTAGCACAGGGAGCTTTTCCGACAATGAGCAGTTCTTC.

This chain connects TRBV15 to TRBJ2-1; D remains unclear. The CDR3 sequence is 13 residues long. Trimming shortened V by 8 bases and J by 4 bases, and 12 bases separated the two germline ends. CDR1 is LNHNV, CDR2 YYDKDF, per germline (reference sequence). The CDR3 region is CATQRTGYNEQFF. The CDR3 bases are TGTGCCACCCAAAGGACCGGTTACAATGAGCAGTTCTTC.

This clone was found a few times. This chain uses TRBV7-9 with TRBJ1-1, with D unresolved. V was shortened by 5 bases and J by 5 bases, with 12 bases between the two germline ends. The germline V gene has CDR1 SEHNR and CDR2 FQNEAQ (reference sequence). This CDR3 has 13 residues. The DNA of the CDR3 is TGTGCCAGCAGCCAAACGGCGGGGACTGAAGCTTTCTTT. Amino acids: CASSQTAGTEAFF.

This clone was counted a single time. V usage is TRBV7-9 and J usage is TRBJ2-5; the D gene could be TRBD1 or TRBD2 (6 bases each). Looked up from germline, CDR1 is SEHNR and CDR2 is FQNEAQ (reference sequence). Trimming left V 4 bases short and J 2 bases short, with 11 bases between. The CDR3 sequence is 14 residues long. The CDR3 nucleotides are TGTGCCAGCAGCTCGGGGGACACTCAAGAGACCCAGTACTTC. This gives the protein CASSSGDTQETQYF.

There are many counts of this clone. The CDR3 DNA sequence: TGTGCCAGCAGCGTATCGTGGGGTACGGGTGAAGCTTTCTTT. Encoded protein: CASSVSWGTGEAFF. The chain combines TRBV9 with TRBJ1-1; D ambiguous. Germline V gene data show CDR1 as SGDLS and CDR2 as YYNGEE. The germline V and J ends were trimmed by 1 base and 7 bases, with 14 bases remaining between them. The length of the CDR3 is 14 residues. Complete variable domain (other parts from reference TRBV9 and TRBJ1-1): DSGVTQTPKHLITATGQRVTLRCSPRSGDLSVYWYQQSLDQGLQFLIQYYNGEERAKGNILERFSAQQFPDLHSELNLSSLELGDSALYFCASSVSWGTGEAFFGQGTRLTVV.

V gene TRBV5-4 combines with J gene TRBJ2-5; D remains ambiguous. The better agreement between TRBJ2-7 and the DNA end casts doubt on the J call. This CDR3 spans 11 amino acids. The germline V gene encodes CDR1 SGHNT and CDR2 YYREEE (reference sequence). The CDR3 reads CASSSDHEQYF. The CDR3 coding sequence is TGTGCCAGCAGCTCAGACCACGAGCAGTACTTC.

V and J are TRBV11-2 and TRBJ2-3; the match to TRBD2 covers 12 bases. Germline V gene sequence: CDR1 SGHAT, CDR2 FQNNGV. Unmatched junction bases numbered 5, after V lost 2 bases and J lost 2 bases. The CDR3 spans 17 residues. CDR3 amino acids: CASSLRLAGGATDTQYF. The CDR3 DNA follows: TGTGCCAGCAGCTTACGTCTAGCGGGAGGGGCCACAGATACGCAGTATTTT.

V and J are TRBV29-1 and TRBJ2-5, with D possibly being TRBD1 or TRBD2 (6 bases each). The J call may be faulty, since TRBJ2-7 better matches the DNA end. Germline V gives CDR1 SQVTM, CDR2 ANQGSEA. The CDR3 contains 15 residues. The CDR3 DNA follows: TGCAGCGTTGAAGATCCTCGTACAGGGAGGTACGAGCAGTACTTC. Its translation is CSVEDPRTGRYEQYF.

The chain is built from TRBV7-6 and TRBJ2-7, with 9 bases aligning to TRBD1. The germline CDR1 and CDR2 sequences are SGHVS and FNYEAQ. The CDR3 is 17 residues long. V trimming: 2 bases; J trimming: 2 bases; junction bases outside the gene matches: 10. The CDR3 loop is CASSLSGGQGFPYEQYF. The CDR3 nucleotides read TGTGCCAGCAGCTTATCAGGGGGACAGGGATTCCCCTACGAGCAGTACTTC.

A note on this clone: Other DNA sequences in this sample translate to the same CDR3. The V call is TRBV20-1, the J call TRBJ2-7; D gene ambiguous. V was pared by 3 bases and J by 6 bases, with 9 bases between. Germline lookup yields CDR1 DFQATT and CDR2 SNEGSKA (reference sequence). This CDR3 region has 11 residues. The CDR3 nucleotides are TGCAGTGCTAGGGACGTGGGCGAGCAGTACTTC. Translating it yields CSARDVGEQYF.

The chain has TRBV28 and TRBJ2-1; possibly TRBD1 for D (6 bases). V was clipped by 3 bases and J by 4 bases, with 16 bases between them. The germline V gene encodes CDR1 MDHEN and CDR2 SYDVKM. This CDR3 is built from 16 residues. The CDR3 here is CASSFNFGQSYNEQFF. The DNA of the CDR3 is TGTGCCAGCAGTTTCAATTTCGGACAGTCGTACAATGAGCAGTTCTTC.

This clone was seen just once. The chain joins TRBV9 to TRBJ1-3; 7 positions match TRBD1. The CDR3 has 16 amino acids. Germline CDR1 SGDLS, CDR2 YYNGEE. J gave up 1 base and V 4 bases, and 8 bases lay outside the gene matches. The CDR3 here is CASSLGGRSSGNTIYF. In nucleotides, the CDR3 is TGTGCCAGCAGCCTAGGGGGCAGGTCTTCTGGAAACACCATATATTTT.